The 8 T cell receptor beta chains presented below share a single source sample, sequenced in a study of T cell repertoires in cytomegalovirus infection. For these receptors, no antigen is known. MiXCR, applied by TCRdb to the reads, yields one record per CDR3 protein. The repertoire holds 300,000 to 400,000 distinct CDR3 sequences, 25% to 30% seen once, with 20% in the top ten. This specimen consisted of cultured PBMCs, obtained from culture after CMV antigen stimulation. Source of these receptors: a human donor in good health (CMV status not recorded). Some clones in this sample may be carry-over from other donors' samples.

The gene calls are TRBV15 and TRBJ2-7; TRBD1 might be the D (6 bases). The CDR3 runs to 17 residues. Germline lookup yields CDR1 LNHNV and CDR2 YYDKDF (reference sequence). Trimming removed 7 bases at V and 1 base at J, with 23 bases between. CDR3 residues: CATNQPGQKNRSYEQYF. DNA for the CDR3: TGTGCCACCAACCAACCGGGACAAAAGAATAGGTCCTACGAGCAGTACTTC.

The chain is built from TRBV7-9 and TRBJ2-5, with D hard to call. Per the germline V gene, CDR1 is SEHNR and CDR2 is FQNEAQ (reference sequence). V lost 7 bases, J lost 5 bases, and 14 bases lay in between. The CDR3 runs to 13 residues. CDR3 in DNA: TGTGCCAGCATCGATACCCCCCACGAGACCCAGTACTTC. Translated, it gives CASIDTPHETQYF. Filled out from reference TRBV7-9 and TRBJ2-5, the complete variable domain reads DTGVSQNPRHKITKRGQNVTFRCDPISEHNRLYWYRQTLGQGPEFLTYFQNEAQLEKSRLLSDRFSAERPKGSFSTLEIQRTEQGDSAMYLCASIDTPHETQYFGPGTRLLVL.

This clonotype has ten or more counts. The DNA of the CDR3 is TGTGCCAGCAGCTCGACGGGACTAGCGGGAATCAACAATGAGCAGTTCTTC. This sequence encodes CASSSTGLAGINNEQFF. The V and J genes are TRBV7-8 and TRBJ2-1; 13 bases line up with TRBD2. Per germline, CDR1 SGHVS and CDR2 FQNEAQ. The CDR3 has 17 residues. Unmatched junction bases numbered 8, after V lost 4 bases and J lost 5 bases. Complete variable domain (other parts from reference TRBV7-8 and TRBJ2-1): GAGVSQSPRYKVAKRGQDVALRCDPISGHVSLFWYQQALGQGPEFLTYFQNEAQLDKSGLPSDRFFAERPEGSVSTLKIQRTQQEDSAVYLCASSSTGLAGINNEQFFGPGTRLTVL.

This sequence joins TRBV27 and TRBJ2-1; no reliable D call. The V end lost 5 bases, the J end lost 10 bases, and 18 bases lay between the germline ends. The CDR3 length is 14 residues. CDR1 and CDR2 (germline): MNHEY, SMNVEV (reference sequence). This chain's CDR3 is CASSIRASPWEQFF. CDR3 DNA sequence: TGTGCCAGCAGTATCCGGGCCTCCCCCTGGGAGCAGTTCTTC.

This clonotype came up a few times. The chain has TRBV7-9 and TRBJ1-2; 7 bases are shared with TRBD1. The CDR3 length is 12 residues. The germline gives CDR1 SEHNR, CDR2 FQNEAQ (reference sequence). The V gene end was trimmed by 6 bases and the J gene end by 5 bases; junction bases not matched to a gene: 3. Here the CDR3 DNA reads TGTGCCAGCAGTTCGGGACAGTATGGCTACACCTTC. Translation: CASSSGQYGYTF.

The J gene is TRBJ2-3, the V gene TRBV19; TRBD2 aligns across 8 bases. The CDR3 has 16 residues. V lost 5 bases, J lost 5 bases, and 12 bases stayed unmatched. Germline V gene lookup returns CDR1 LNHDA and CDR2 SQIVND (reference sequence). CDR3 coding DNA: TGTGCCAGTAGTGAGACTAGCGATGTACTACTAGATACGCAGTATTTT. This encodes CASSETSDVLLDTQYF.

This clonotype was seen only a few times. This rearrangement joins TRBV6-1 to TRBJ1-1; tentative D call: TRBD1 (5 bases). V was shortened by 6 bases and J by 4 bases, with 15 bases between the two germline ends. CDR1 MNHNS and CDR2 SASEGT come from the germline V gene. The CDR3 extends over 14 amino acids. CDR3 nucleotides: TGTGCCAGCAGCCGCGGGGGTAGTGGCACTGAAGCTTTCTTT. Its translation is CASSRGGSGTEAFF.

The chain recombines TRBV29-1 with TRBJ2-5; D is possibly TRBD2 (7 bases). The ends were cut back, 6 bases at V and 1 base at J, with 15 bases in the middle. CDR3 size: 14 residues. Germline CDR1 SQVTM, CDR2 ANQGSEA. Here the CDR3 DNA reads TGCAGCGTGCAGGGGAGGGTCCTCCAAGAGACCCAGTACTTC. Translating gives CSVQGRVLQETQYF.